This TCR beta chain was recorded in a study of CD8+ T cells in alopecia areata. V lost 5 bases and J 6 bases, leaving 13 bases between the germline ends. CDR3 size: 13 residues. The V gene's germline CDR1 is LNHNV and CDR2 YYDKDF (reference sequence). Regarding treatment: oral pan-JAK inhibitor, 5-10 mg twice daily. cDNA prepared by RNA extraction and subsequent reverse transcription served as the template for sequencing. Method: immunoSEQ multiplex PCR; TCRdb's copy keeps in-frame clones and lacks some. The sample includes about 280,000 clones, about 62% of them seen just once. This clone was detected a few times.

Sample: CD4+ T cells sorted from blood, taken at week 24, from a patient treated with tofacitinib. The rearrangement uses TRBV15 and TRBJ1-2; D not certain. The TCR originated in a human donor with alopecia areata. DNA of the CDR3: TGTGCCACCAGCGGTCGGGGAAGGCATGGCTACACCTTC. This sequence encodes CATSGRGRHGYTF.